This T cell receptor beta chain was documented in a study of memory CD4+ T cells and cytomegalovirus serostatus. Per germline, CDR1 LNHDA and CDR2 SQIVND (reference sequence). The CDR3 runs 13 residues. With 4 bases clipped from V and 6 bases from J, the junction kept 5 bases outside the gene matches. Single viable CD3+CD4+CD8-CD45RO+ cells were sorted as the memory CD4+ T cells. Serostatus was set by detecting CMV pp150, pp28, p38, p52 IgG. Study outcomes and limitations: About two fifths of the roughly 150 known CMV-associated TCRbeta sequences appeared in CD4+ memory.

Original handling: Out-of-frame sequences were removed, leaving 2 million or so distinct TCRbeta sequences. Repertoires were generated with immunoSEQ multiplex PCR, while TCRdb's copy carries only in-frame clones and drops some. V, J and clone size were drawn from that table, and D and trimming were deduced from the DNA. There are 60,000 to 70,000 clones in the sample; less than 85% occur only once, and almost 0.55% lies in the top ten. About this clone itself: As yet, its antigen is unknown.

What was sequenced was memory CD4+ T cells from blood. The chain employs TRBV19 and TRBJ1-2, with 7 bases lining up with TRBD1. This TCR was sampled from an adult in good health and CMV-seronegative. Some clones in this sample may be carry-over from other donors' samples. CDR3 sequence (DNA): TGTGCCAGTAGTAGCCATACAGGGGATGGCTACACCTTC. This codes for CASSSHTGDGYTF.